The rows below give T cell receptor beta chains drawn from one sample of a study of Graves' ophthalmopathy and Graves' hyperthyroidism. TCRdb recomputed calls from the multiplex PCR reads with MiXCR, one row per CDR3 protein. This repertoire shows 200,000 to 250,000 distinct CDR3 sequences, around 30% found once; its top ten account for approximately 9.6%. Sequenced sample: peripheral blood. All receptors derive from a man between 45 and 60 years old with Graves' ophthalmopathy. CDR3s leave out the opening cysteine and the closing phenylalanine or tryptophan. Each record gives: V gene, CDR3 protein.

TRBV28,ASSPPARYEQY
TRBV6-1,ASSETGGGYEQY
TRBV20-1,SARTPSGTAYEQY
TRBV28,ASSFDWQGDLAGRY
TRBV28,ASSPRTGWGETQY
TRBV24-1,ATATGGVNTEAF
TRBV27,ASSLFRGAYEQY
TRBV6-1,ASSASG
TRBV6-4,ASSSTILNTGELF
TRBV12-3/TRBV12-4,ASRLGAGGPETQY
TRBV7-2,ASSRDREDGYT
TRBV20-1,SASSQSVHTIY
TRBV19,ASSSQGVGTPQH
TRBV19,ASSILAGEQY
TRBV28,AGSPLDGRVYEQY
TRBV10-2,ASSEGGQVGYNSPLH
TRBV20-1,SASGSYTGELF
TRBV18,ASSPTGGSNTEAF
TRBV12-3/TRBV12-4,ASSSGGNSNQPQH
TRBV10-1,ASSGPSTGELF
TRBV27,ASSSSPHTSETQY
TRBV4-3,ASSQDSKVGEQY
TRBV20-1,SARGGQGSYEQY
TRBV28,ASSWADTGELF
TRBV6-5,ASSYLGVNTEAF
TRBV5-1,ASSEIRVAEQY
TRBV30,AWSVPPTANYEQY
TRBV12-3/TRBV12-4,ASSPGNGNTIY
TRBV28,ASSSPGTLAKNIQY
TRBV11-2,ASSLAMTGTSPLH
TRBV12-3/TRBV12-4,ASSPQGLRGYT
TRBV6-5,ASVRGGSNTEAF
TRBV12-3/TRBV12-4,ASSLPGRPNTEAF
TRBV2,ASSGAFMNTEAF
TRBV7-2,ASSKNGGRTDEQY
TRBV9,ASSARLAGVGEQY
TRBV29-1,SPEAVAPSPLH
TRBV20-1,SANLLLGVLDEQY
TRBV6-2/TRBV6-3,ASRNKGAGETQY
TRBV5-1,ASSFPTSGTEETQY
TRBV24-1,ATSDGGGDEQY
TRBV12-3/TRBV12-4,ASGGSNYGYT
TRBV11-2,ASTGLAKNIQY
TRBV6-2/TRBV6-3,ASSYSRRLGSYEQY
TRBV11-2,ASSFYGGGYEQY
TRBV5-1,ASSLETGIVNIQY
TRBV30,AWKLASEAF
TRBV5-1,ASSFSGDSNQPQH
TRBV7-8,ASSFSGAALH
TRBV2,ASSKDRGRVQNYEQY
TRBV6-2/TRBV6-3,ASRSPGVGYT
TRBV12-3/TRBV12-4,ASSDRGQPQH
TRBV7-2,ASSLHGGYGYT
TRBV7-2,ASRTRVGGTEAF
TRBV28,ASSLNSRTEAF
TRBV28,ASHRGRGQPQH
TRBV12-3/TRBV12-4,ASSLAGTVNSPLH